Listed below are T cell receptor beta chains from one sample, sequenced in a study of T cell repertoires in cytomegalovirus infection. TCRdb reanalysed the reads using MiXCR and keeps one entry per CDR3 protein. The data hold about 140,000 distinct CDR3 sequences, with 6.5% observed a single time. The sample was PBMCs. The receptors originated from a human donor in good health (CMV status not recorded). Some clones in this sample may be carry-over from other donors' samples. CDR3s include the opening cysteine and the closing phenylalanine or tryptophan. The D gene is left open where the match is weak. Not every row has a clone size; where given, it reads once, few, many or a size class.

J gene	CDR3 length	D gene	V gene	clone size	CDR3 protein	CDR3 DNA
TRBJ2-3	16	-	TRBV2	-	CASSDPSGRETDTQYF	TGTGCCAGCAGTGATCCCAGCGGAAGGGAGACAGATACGCAGTATTTT
TRBJ1-1	16	TRBD1	TRBV7-9	-	CASSLVQGEWNTEAFF	TGTGCCAGCAGCTTAGTACAGGGGGAGTGGAACACTGAAGCTTTCTTT
TRBJ1-3	17	-	TRBV9	-	CASSEGAPPLSGNTIYF	TGTGCCAGCAGCGAAGGGGCTCCCCCTCTCTCTGGAAACACCATATATTTT
TRBJ2-7	13	-	TRBV28	-	CASSSSPAYEQYF	TGTGCCAGCAGTTCCAGCCCTGCCTACGAGCAGTACTTC
TRBJ1-2	15	-	TRBV9	few	CASSVEPHPIYGYTF	TGTGCCAGCAGCGTAGAACCTCACCCCATCTATGGCTACACCTTC
TRBJ1-4	15	-	TRBV5-8	few	CASSLGPLQGRKLFF	TGTGCCAGCAGCTTGGGCCCCCTACAGGGTCGAAAACTGTTTTTT
TRBJ1-3	15	TRBD1	TRBV12-3/TRBV12-4	few	CASRPGQGNWNTIYF	TGTGCCAGCAGACCTGGACAGGGGAATTGGAACACCATATATTTT
TRBJ1-5	16	-	TRBV7-6	many	CASALGGAGSNQPQHF	TGTGCCAGCGCCTTGGGGGGGGCCGGAAGCAATCAGCCCCAGCATTTT
TRBJ1-2	16	-	TRBV12-3/TRBV12-4	few	CASSMLSDSDNYGYTF	TGTGCCAGCAGTATGCTTTCGGACAGCGATAACTATGGCTACACCTTC
TRBJ2-6	18	TRBD2	TRBV20-1	-	CSARDLQRGGGGANVLTF	TGCAGTGCTAGAGATCTCCAGCGGGGGGGCGGTGGGGCCAACGTCCTGACTTTC
TRBJ2-1	17	TRBD2	TRBV19	many	CASTPGSSGFSYNEQFF	TGTGCCAGTACCCCAGGGTCTAGCGGGTTTTCCTACAATGAGCAGTTCTTC
TRBJ2-7	14	TRBD1	TRBV7-2	many	CASSTRDRSYEQYF	TGTGCCAGCAGCACCCGGGACAGGAGCTACGAGCAGTACTTC
TRBJ2-1	15	TRBD2	TRBV20-1	-	CSASSGGSSYNEQFF	TGCAGTGCTTCTAGCGGGGGGAGCTCCTACAATGAGCAGTTCTTC
TRBJ1-6	13	-	TRBV19	many	CATAPRGDSPLHF	TGTGCCACCGCCCCCCGGGGAGATTCACCCCTCCACTTT
TRBJ2-1	14	TRBD1	TRBV7-2	many	CASSPGQKFGEQFF	TGTGCCAGCAGCCCGGGACAGAAATTCGGTGAGCAGTTCTTC
TRBJ2-3	15	TRBD1	TRBV7-8	many	CASSQGQGKVDTQYF	TGTGCCAGCAGCCAGGGACAGGGGAAAGTGGATACGCAGTATTTT
TRBJ2-6	15	TRBD1	TRBV12-3/TRBV12-4	many	CASRRQGSGANVLTF	TGTGCCAGCAGGAGACAGGGCTCTGGGGCCAACGTCCTGACTTTC
TRBJ2-7	14	-	TRBV7-8	many	CASSLGQGGYEQYF	TGTGCCAGCAGCTTGGGGCAGGGCGGCTACGAGCAGTACTTC
TRBJ2-3	13	-	TRBV7-3	many	CASSLDPTDTQYF	TGTGCCAGCAGCTTAGACCCCACAGATACGCAGTATTTT
TRBJ2-3	13	-	TRBV7-2	many	CASSLYRTDTQYF	TGTGCCAGCAGCTTATACCGCACAGATACGCAGTATTTT
TRBJ2-7	14	TRBD2	TRBV20-1	many	CSARPPGGPYEQYF	TGCAGTGCTAGGCCCCCGGGAGGGCCCTACGAGCAGTACTTC
TRBJ1-2	15	-	TRBV3-1	many	CASSQDVSRNYGYTF	TGTGCCAGCAGCCAAGATGTAAGCCGGAATTATGGCTACACCTTC
TRBJ2-3	13	-	TRBV29-1	few	CSVEYGGSDTQYF	TGCAGCGTTGAATATGGGGGCTCAGATACGCAGTATTTT
TRBJ1-3	15	TRBD1	TRBV14	many	CASSQEQGYGNTIYF	TGTGCCAGCAGCCAAGAACAGGGGTATGGAAACACCATATATTTT
TRBJ2-5	14	TRBD1	TRBV18	many	CASSPGDRGETQYF	TGTGCCAGCTCACCAGGGGACAGAGGGGAGACCCAGTACTTC
TRBJ2-7	15	-	TRBV20-1	few	CSAREPGTPSLEQYF	TGCAGTGCTAGGGAACCCGGGACACCCTCCCTTGAGCAGTACTTC
TRBJ2-7	13	TRBD2	TRBV7-8	many	CAAGERGSDEQYF	TGTGCCGCCGGAGAGCGGGGGTCCGACGAGCAGTACTTC
TRBJ1-2	15	-	TRBV27	-	CASSFDGGELRGYTF	TGTGCCAGCAGTTTTGATGGGGGCGAGTTAAGAGGCTACACCTTC
TRBJ1-2	16	TRBD1	TRBV27	few	CASSDTGTGGGYGYTF	TGTGCCAGCAGTGATACCGGGACAGGGGGCGGTTATGGCTACACCTTC
TRBJ2-1	17	TRBD2	TRBV7-2	-	CASSSRGSSGGENEQFF	TGTGCCAGCAGCTCCCGAGGGTCGAGCGGGGGGGAGAATGAGCAGTTCTTC
TRBJ2-1	12	-	TRBV7-2	many	CASTRDYNEQFF	TGTGCCAGCACCAGGGACTACAATGAGCAGTTCTTC
TRBJ2-2	14	-	TRBV11-2	many	CASSLWGLKGELFF	TGTGCCAGCAGCTTGTGGGGGCTCAAAGGGGAGCTGTTTTTT
TRBJ1-1	12	-	TRBV29-1	-	CSVGQLNTEAFF	TGCAGCGTAGGACAGCTGAACACTGAAGCTTTCTTT
TRBJ2-5	12	-	TRBV12-3/TRBV12-4	many	CASKWEGETQYF	TGTGCCAGCAAGTGGGAAGGAGAGACCCAGTACTTC
TRBJ2-5	14	TRBD2	TRBV10-3	many	CAIRAGTSGETQYF	TGTGCCATCAGGGCCGGGACTAGCGGGGAGACCCAGTACTTC
TRBJ2-5	12	-	TRBV29-1	few	CSAKGSPETQYF	TGCAGCGCCAAAGGGTCGCCAGAGACCCAGTACTTC
TRBJ2-7	14	-	TRBV7-9	-	CASSLVDRSYEQYF	TGTGCCAGCAGCTTAGTAGACCGGTCCTACGAGCAGTACTTC
TRBJ2-5	16	-	TRBV7-2	many	CASSLAGGNSQETQYF	TGTGCCAGCAGCTTAGCTGGGGGGAACAGCCAAGAGACCCAGTACTTC
TRBJ2-5	15	-	TRBV12-3/TRBV12-4	few	CASTGGGLGQETQYF	TGTGCCAGCACTGGGGGTGGACTGGGACAAGAGACCCAGTACTTC
TRBJ2-5	13	-	TRBV29-1	many	CSVEIGQGETQYF	TGCAGCGTTGAAATAGGGCAGGGAGAGACCCAGTACTTC
TRBJ2-2	15	-	TRBV28	-	CASSFFGRVPGELFF	TGTGCCAGCAGTTTCTTTGGCAGGGTGCCCGGGGAGCTGTTTTTT
TRBJ1-1	14	-	TRBV5-1	-	CASSSDSGVTEAFF	TGCGCCAGCAGCTCTGATTCTGGGGTAACTGAAGCTTTCTTT
TRBJ2-1	17	TRBD2	TRBV7-2	many	CASSADVGLAGGREQFF	TGTGCCAGCAGCGCCGACGTGGGACTAGCGGGGGGCAGGGAGCAGTTCTTC
TRBJ2-5	13	TRBD1	TRBV29-1	-	CSATDRGGETPNF	TGCAGCGCAACCGACAGGGGCGGCGAGACCCCGAACTTC
TRBJ2-1	17	-	TRBV20-1	-	CSASPPLGTRSGRQQFF	TGCAGTGCTAGCCCGCCGTTGGGGACCCGGTCCGGGCGGCAGCAGTTCTTC
TRBJ2-7	16	TRBD1	TRBV27	many	CASSQNPDRASYEQYF	TGTGCCAGCAGTCAAAACCCGGACAGGGCCTCCTACGAGCAGTACTTC
TRBJ2-1	16	TRBD2	TRBV7-9	few	CASSTLAGPSYNEQFF	TGTGCCAGCAGCACCCTAGCGGGGCCCTCCTACAATGAGCAGTTCTTC
TRBJ1-3	18	-	TRBV18	many	CASSPGPRADSSGNTIYF	TGTGCCAGCTCACCAGGCCCCCGGGCAGACAGCTCTGGAAACACCATATATTTT
TRBJ2-7	14	-	TRBV7-8	many	CASSLQLAAYEQYF	TGTGCCAGCAGCCTTCAGCTCGCAGCGTACGAGCAGTACTTC
TRBJ1-2	13	-	TRBV7-2	many	CASSWAGFDGYTF	TGTGCCAGCAGCTGGGCAGGGTTCGATGGCTACACCTTC
TRBJ2-2	15	-	TRBV7-2	many	CASSLARGDTGELFF	TGTGCCAGCAGCTTAGCCAGGGGGGATACCGGGGAGCTGTTTTTT
TRBJ2-3	14	-	TRBV2	few	CASSETAAEDTQYF	TGTGCCAGCAGTGAAACCGCGGCCGAGGATACGCAGTATTTT
TRBJ1-2	15	TRBD1	TRBV2	-	CASRSDRVDPWGYTF	TGTGCCAGCAGGAGCGACAGGGTCGACCCCTGGGGCTACACCTTC